The source of this T cell receptor (beta chain) is a study of OX40 agonist ivuxolimab in advanced cancers. Study summary: Every 2 weeks, patients got intravenous ivuxolimab at one of six dose levels (0.01-10 mg/kg).

Blood got drawn at baseline, again on cycle 4 day 1, and then on cycle 7 day 1. The repertoire was sequenced with immunoSEQ multiplex PCR; TCRdb's copy has only in-frame clones and lacks some. The data contain over 95,000 clones, about 90% of them singletons. There are 16 residues in the CDR3. V was clipped by 2 bases and J by 6 bases; unmatched bases: 5. Germline CDR1 is KGHSH and CDR2 is LQKENI. The sequenced sample was CD4+ or CD8+ T cells sorted from blood, obtained in a trial of the OX40 agonist ivuxolimab. This receptor was identified in an adult with an advanced solid tumor such as melanoma, head and neck, liver or kidney cancer. This chain connects TRBV18 to TRBJ1-6; TRBD1 agrees at 9 bases. The CDR3 DNA sequence: TGTGCCAGCTCACCAGTCGCGGGACAGGGTAATTCACCCCTCCACTTT. It specifies CASSPVAGQGNSPLHF.